This T cell receptor beta chain was sequenced for a study of T cell responses to AZD1222 COVID-19 vaccine. Study summary: Second-dose schedules of about 4 or about 12 weeks were combined.

CDR3 length equals 14 residues. CDR1 is LNHDA and CDR2 is SQIVND in the germline V gene (reference sequence). V shed 10 bases, J shed 1 base, and the junction held 5 bases outside the gene matches. Method: immunoSEQ multiplex PCR; TCRdb's copy keeps in-frame clones and lacks some. The data contain roughly 150,000 clones, just over 90% of them seen just once; the ten biggest clones take up about 1.7%. The source material was peripheral blood, sampled on day 0 of AZD1222 vaccination. The clonotype was recovered from an adult in good health. This chain links TRBV19 with TRBJ1-5; TRBD1 matches 9 bases. The CDR3 DNA follows: TGTGCCACAGGACAGGGGTCCAGCAATCAGCCCCAGCATTTT. Translating it yields CATGQGSSNQPQHF.